This T cell receptor beta chain was observed in a study of blood T cell repertoires in COVID-19. Study overall: The United States, Italy and Spain supplied acute and convalescent COVID-19 samples. PBMCs, B-cell-depleted T cells, or T cells were the source of the cDNA or gDNA that made up the material.

Original analysis: Amplified reference gene primers provided the basis for estimating nucleated cell counts. Repertoires were generated with immunoSEQ multiplex PCR, while TCRdb's copy carries only in-frame clones and drops some. V and J calls and clone size are those listed in that table; D and trimming were worked out from the DNA. The sample lists about 240,000 clones; around 87% were seen once. Germline V gene sequence: CDR1 SGDLS, CDR2 YYNGEE. This CDR3 comprises 16 residues. Germline trimming cut 3 bases from V and 3 bases from J; bases unmatched to any gene: 7. This rearrangement joins TRBV9 to TRBJ1-2, with 11 bases that match TRBD1. This TCR was sampled from a man aged 55 to 70 who had recovered from COVID-19. Sequencing input: peripheral blood. The CDR3 region is CASSASGTGGDYGYTF. In DNA form, the CDR3 reads TGTGCCAGCAGCGCTTCCGGGACAGGGGGGGACTATGGCTACACCTTC. The entire variable domain, with the rest obtained from reference TRBV9 and TRBJ1-2, is as follows: DSGVTQTPKHLITATGQRVTLRCSPRSGDLSVYWYQQSLDQGLQFLIQYYNGEERAKGNILERFSAQQFPDLHSELNLSSLELGDSALYFCASSASGTGGDYGYTFGSGTRLTVV.